The following is a T cell receptor (beta chain) sequence with its context. Antigen unknown. The record originates from a study of T-cell memory formation after mild COVID-19. Study-wide points: Day 15 to 85 contracting clones showed balanced CD4/CD8; day 15 to 37 expanders favored CD4+.

TCRdb called the 5' RACE reads again in MiXCR, with one record for every CDR3 protein. Here the sample spans roughly 280,000 distinct CDR3 sequences, 15% to 20% being singletons. CDR1 SGHVS and CDR2 FNYEAQ come from the germline V gene. Trimming took 4 bases from V and 4 from J; bases not matched to a gene: 9. The CDR3 totals 16 residues. Sequencing was done on a sample of PBMCs or a T cell subset sorted from them (not recorded which). The sequence came from a man between 18 and 35 years old who had mild COVID-19 (a few samples of this study predate the infection). Cell type and time point are not known. The chain has TRBV7-6 and TRBJ2-3; 9 bases line up with TRBD1. CDR3 amino acids: CASSSGQGRRSDTQYF. CDR3 DNA sequence: TGTGCCAGCAGCTCGGGACAGGGAAGACGGTCAGATACGCAGTATTTT.